A single sample gave rise to the 13 T cell receptor beta chains below, sequenced in a study of CD8 T cells in Susac syndrome. When the RNA was reverse transcribed, random hexamers were used with an input of 0.5 to 1 ug. TCRdb re-called the immunoSEQ multiplex PCR reads with MiXCR, one entry per CDR3 protein. The sample includes 110,000 to 150,000 distinct CDR3 sequences, under 97% of them seen just once. The sequenced material came from CD4+ T cells from PBMCs. Source of these receptors: a human donor with Susac syndrome.

The chain is built from TRBV7-9 and TRBJ2-7; 10 bases match TRBD1. The CDR3 totals 13 residues. The V gene end was trimmed by 6 bases and the J gene end by 3 bases; junction bases not matched to a gene: 2. Germline CDR1 is SEHNR and CDR2 is FQNEAQ (reference sequence). CDR3 region: CASSRTGGYEQYF. Here the CDR3 DNA reads TGTGCCAGCAGTCGGACAGGGGGCTACGAGCAGTACTTC.

The chain joins TRBV12-5 to TRBJ1-1; maybe TRBD1 (5 bases). The CDR3 is 12 amino acids. V lost 5 bases to trimming and J lost 4 bases, with 8 bases between them. Germline V gene sequence: CDR1 LGHNT, CDR2 FRNRAP. The CDR3 region is CASGQGATEAFF. CDR3 coding DNA: TGTGCTAGTGGTCAGGGTGCCACTGAAGCTTTCTTT.

The genes are TRBV13 and TRBJ2-5; D may be TRBD2 (5 bases). Germline-derived CDR1 and CDR2 are PRHDT and FYEKMQ (reference sequence). The V gene lost 0 bases and the J gene lost 5 bases, with 13 bases spanning the gap. This CDR3 contains 15 residues. This CDR3 reads CASSLGPGPGETQYF. CDR3 in DNA: TGTGCCAGCAGCTTAGGCCCCGGGCCGGGGGAGACCCAGTACTTC.

The chain recombines TRBV28 with TRBJ2-7; 9 bases agree with TRBD2. The CDR3 length is 15 residues. J lost 2 bases, V lost 4 bases, and 6 bases had no gene match. Germline V lookup: CDR1 MDHEN, CDR2 SYDVKM. Here the CDR3 reads CASSYVSGSTYEQYF. The CDR3, as DNA: TGTGCCAGCAGTTACGTTAGCGGGAGTACCTACGAGCAGTACTTC.

The chain has TRBV5-1 and TRBJ2-7, with D maybe TRBD1 (6 bases). The germline gives CDR1 SGHRS, CDR2 YFSETQ. CDR3 length: 17 residues. V lost 3 bases and J 6 bases, leaving 25 bases between the germline ends. This CDR3 is CASSSTGTRSKLSEQYF. CDR3 DNA sequence: TGCGCCAGCAGCTCGACGGGGACACGCTCGAAGTTGAGCGAGCAGTACTTC.

V is TRBV14 and J is TRBJ2-5; D might be TRBD1 (6 bases). Trimming pared 2 bases from V and 5 bases from J, leaving 18 bases between. Germline V CDR1 and CDR2: SGHDN, FVKESK. The CDR3 loop spans 16 amino acids. CDR3 protein: CASSQTGYPKGETQYF. The CDR3 nucleotides read TGTGCCAGCAGCCAAACAGGGTACCCGAAAGGGGAGACCCAGTACTTC.

J is TRBJ1-2 and V is TRBV28; D may be TRBD1 (6 bases). Germline V lookup: CDR1 MDHEN, CDR2 SYDVKM. Trimming took 3 bases from V and 2 from J, leaving 19 bases between them. The CDR3 totals 17 residues. The CDR3 sequence is CASSFKGLKGQNYGYTF. The CDR3 coding sequence is TGTGCCAGCAGTTTCAAGGGGCTTAAAGGACAGAACTATGGCTACACCTTC.

The gene calls are TRBV4-1 and TRBJ2-4; 9 positions agree with TRBD1. The CDR3 spans 17 residues. The trim removed 0 bases at V and 0 bases at J, leaving 3 bases unmatched. Germline V gene lookup returns CDR1 MGHRA and CDR2 YSYEKL. DNA of the CDR3: TGCGCCAGCAGCCAAGAGGGACAGGGACGAGCCAAAAACATTCAGTACTTC. Translated: CASSQEGQGRAKNIQYF.

This chain links TRBV23-1 with TRBJ2-3; 9 positions match TRBD1. TRBV23-1 is sorted into the ORF group, with uncertain function. The CDR3 has 14 residues. V was clipped by 7 bases and J by 4 bases; unmatched bases: 6. The CDR3 DNA reads TGCGCCAGCATCAACAGGGGGCTTTCAGATACGCAGTATTTT. This sequence encodes CASINRGLSDTQYF.

The chain has TRBV7-8 and TRBJ1-2, with TRBD1 matching over 7 bases. Germline loops: CDR1 SGHVS, CDR2 FQNEAQ. The CDR3 is 15 residues long. V trimming: 4 bases; J trimming: 5 bases; junction bases outside the gene matches: 10. CDR3 sequence reads: CASSSRQGVGYGYTF. The CDR3 DNA follows: TGTGCCAGCAGCTCCCGACAGGGAGTTGGGTATGGCTACACCTTC.

V gene TRBV18 combines with J gene TRBJ2-7; D gene unclear. Germline V CDR1 and CDR2: KGHSH, LQKENI. Deletions cut 0 bases from V and 4 bases from J, with 10 bases between. This CDR3 has 14 residues. CDR3 residues: CASSPPAASYEQYF. The CDR3 DNA reads TGTGCCAGCTCACCACCGGCGGCATCGTACGAGCAGTACTTC.

This clonotype was seen just once. The rearrangement links TRBV14 to TRBJ2-7; D is unclear. V was clipped by 0 bases and J by 1 base, with 10 bases between them. The CDR3 contains 15 residues. In germline, CDR1 is SGHDN, CDR2 FVKESK. CDR3 loop: CASSQDRRPSYEQYF. The CDR3 DNA sequence: TGTGCCAGCAGCCAAGATCGCCGGCCGTCCTACGAGCAGTACTTC.

The rearrangement links TRBV4-2 to TRBJ2-7; D gene unclear. The CDR3 is made up of 15 amino acids. The V and J ends lost 0 bases and 3 bases respectively, with 12 bases between them. CDR1 and CDR2 (germline): LGHNA, YNFKEQ. CDR3 DNA: TGTGCCAGCAGCCAAGATCAGGTTAACGTCTACGAGCAGTACTTC. Protein product: CASSQDQVNVYEQYF.